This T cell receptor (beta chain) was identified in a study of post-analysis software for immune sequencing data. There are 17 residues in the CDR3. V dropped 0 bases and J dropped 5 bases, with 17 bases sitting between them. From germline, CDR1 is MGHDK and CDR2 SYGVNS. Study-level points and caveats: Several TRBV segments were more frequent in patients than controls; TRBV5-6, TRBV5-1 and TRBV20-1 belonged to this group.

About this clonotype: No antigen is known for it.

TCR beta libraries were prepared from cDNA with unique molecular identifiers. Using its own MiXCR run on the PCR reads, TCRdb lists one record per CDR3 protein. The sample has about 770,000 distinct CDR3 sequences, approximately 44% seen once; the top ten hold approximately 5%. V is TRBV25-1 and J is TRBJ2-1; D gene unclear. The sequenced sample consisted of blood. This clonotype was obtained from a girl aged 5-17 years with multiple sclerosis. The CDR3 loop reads CASSEYLPAKDDNEQFF. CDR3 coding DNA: TGTGCCAGCAGTGAATATTTGCCGGCAAAAGATGACAATGAGCAGTTCTTC.